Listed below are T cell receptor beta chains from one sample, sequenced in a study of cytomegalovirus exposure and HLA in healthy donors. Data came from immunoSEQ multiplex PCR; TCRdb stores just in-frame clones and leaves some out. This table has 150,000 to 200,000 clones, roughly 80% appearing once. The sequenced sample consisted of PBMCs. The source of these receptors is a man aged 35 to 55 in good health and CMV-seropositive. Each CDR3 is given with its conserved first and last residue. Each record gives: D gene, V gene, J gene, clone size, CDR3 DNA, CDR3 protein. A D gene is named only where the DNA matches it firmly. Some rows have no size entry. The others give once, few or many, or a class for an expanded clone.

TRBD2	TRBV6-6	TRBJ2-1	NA	TGTGCCAGCAGTTCGGGACTAGGGGGTGAGCAGTTCTTC	CASSSGLGGEQFF
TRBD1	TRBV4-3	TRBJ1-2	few	TGCGCCAGCAGCCAAGATCAGGGGGCGCGTGTCTATGGCTACACCTTC	CASSQDQGARVYGYTF
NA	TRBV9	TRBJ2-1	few	TGTGCCAGCAGCGTAGACGGGGATCCCTACAATGAGCAGTTCTTC	CASSVDGDPYNEQFF
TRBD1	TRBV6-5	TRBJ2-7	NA	TGTGCCAGCAGTTTGGACAGGGCTTACGAGCAGTACTTC	CASSLDRAYEQYF
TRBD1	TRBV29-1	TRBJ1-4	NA	TGCAGCGTTGAAATCGGGACAGGGGATGAAAAACTGTTTTTT	CSVEIGTGDEKLFF
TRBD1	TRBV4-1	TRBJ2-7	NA	TGCGCCAGCAGCCCCAGAACGGGACAGCCCTCCTACGAGCAGTACTTC	CASSPRTGQPSYEQYF
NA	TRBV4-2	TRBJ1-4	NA	TGTGCCAGCAGCCTAAATCCGATCGCAGGGTGGGTGCATGAAAAACTGTTTTTT	CASSLNPIAGWVHEKLFF
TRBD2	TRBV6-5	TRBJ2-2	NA	TGTGCCAGCAGCAGGACTAGCGGGAACACCGGGGAGCTGTTTTTT	CASSRTSGNTGELFF
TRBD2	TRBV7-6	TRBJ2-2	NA	TGTGCCAGCAGCATTGGACTAGCGGGCTCGAACACCGGGGAGCTGTTTTTT	CASSIGLAGSNTGELFF
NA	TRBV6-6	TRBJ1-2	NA	TGTGCCAGCAGTTATCCCTACAGGGATGGCTACACCTTC	CASSYPYRDGYTF
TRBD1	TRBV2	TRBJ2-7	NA	TGTGCCAGCAGGATAACAGGGGTCGGGGACGAGCAGTACTTC	CASRITGVGDEQYF
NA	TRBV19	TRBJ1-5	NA	TGTGCCAGTAGTATAGACAGCGGACGCTTTATCAGGCCCCAGCATTTT	CASSIDSGRFIRPQHF
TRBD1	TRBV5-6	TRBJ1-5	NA	TGTGCCAGCAACCTCTTAGGGGACAGTCAGCCCCAGCATTTT	CASNLLGDSQPQHF
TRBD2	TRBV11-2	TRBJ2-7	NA	TGTGCCAGCAGACCCAGCGGGGGGCCCTCCTACGAGCAGTACTTC	CASRPSGGPSYEQYF
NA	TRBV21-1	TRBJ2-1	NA	TGTGCCAGCAGCAAAGTGGGGACTAGCGGGGACCCCAATGAGCAGTTCTTC	CASSKVGTSGDPNEQFF
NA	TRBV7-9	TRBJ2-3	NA	TGTGCCAGCAGCCCCCAGGGGATTAGCACAGATACGCAGTATTTT	CASSPQGISTDTQYF
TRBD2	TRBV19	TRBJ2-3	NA	TGTGCCAGTAGTATAGCGAAGCGGGAGTCTGATACGCAGTATTTT	CASSIAKRESDTQYF
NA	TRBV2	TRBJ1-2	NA	TGTGCCAGCAGTGAATCCAGGGCCCGGCGGGGCTATGGCTACACCTTC	CASSESRARRGYGYTF
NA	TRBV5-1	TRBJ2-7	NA	TGCGCCAGCAGCCCCGGGGGAGCGGAAATCTACGAGCAGTACTTC	CASSPGGAEIYEQYF
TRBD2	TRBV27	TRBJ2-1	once	TGTGCCAGCAGGACTAGCGGGAGCAAATACAATGAGCAGTTCTTC	CASRTSGSKYNEQFF
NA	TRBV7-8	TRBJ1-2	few	TGTGCCAGCAGCCAGGGGTTACAGGGCGGCTACACCTTC	CASSQGLQGGYTF
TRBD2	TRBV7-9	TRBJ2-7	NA	TGTTCCAGCAGCTTTAGCGGGAGTGAAGAGCAGTACTTC	CSSSFSGSEEQYF
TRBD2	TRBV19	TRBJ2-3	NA	TGTGCCAGTAGCCCTAGCGGGGGCCCCACAGATACGCAGTATTTT	CASSPSGGPTDTQYF
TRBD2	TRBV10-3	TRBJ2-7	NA	TGTGCCATCAGTGGGGCGTGGGGGGAGGGTCCTCCCTACGAGCAGTACTTC	CAISGAWGEGPPYEQYF
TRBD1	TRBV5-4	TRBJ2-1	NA	TGTGCCAGCAGCTTGGTCCCGGGACAGGGGGGGGGTGAGCAGTTCTTC	CASSLVPGQGGGEQFF
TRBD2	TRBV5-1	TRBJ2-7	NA	TGCGCCAGCACCGTCGGGACTAGCGGATCCTACGAGCAGTACTTC	CASTVGTSGSYEQYF
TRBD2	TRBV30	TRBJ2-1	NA	TGTGCCTGGATGTCTAGCGGGAGTTTTTCGGTCTTC	CAWMSSGSFSVF
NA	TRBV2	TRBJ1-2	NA	TGTGCCAGCAGTGAAGTGCAGACTAACTATGGCTACACCTTC	CASSEVQTNYGYTF
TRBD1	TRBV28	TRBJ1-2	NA	TGTGCCAGCAGTAAGGGACAGGCCTATGGCTACACCTTC	CASSKGQAYGYTF
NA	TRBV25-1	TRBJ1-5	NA	TGTGCCAGCAGTGACCCCTCCAGGGGTGATCAGCCCCAGCATTTT	CASSDPSRGDQPQHF
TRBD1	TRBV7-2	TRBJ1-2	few	TGTGCCAGCAGCCGACAGGGGAACTATGGCTACACCTTC	CASSRQGNYGYTF
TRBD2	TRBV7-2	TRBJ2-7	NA	TGTGCCAGCAGCCCCCGGGGGGGGAGCGAGCAGTACTTC	CASSPRGGSEQYF
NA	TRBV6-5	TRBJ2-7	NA	TGTGCCAGCAGTCCCGGACTCCTCGAGCAGTACTTC	CASSPGLLEQYF
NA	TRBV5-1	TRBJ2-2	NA	TGCGCCAGCAGCCCCTCCTCAGGGGCCATACTAGCGTATCAGGACACCGGGGAGCTGTTTTTT	CASSPSSGAILAYQDTGELFF
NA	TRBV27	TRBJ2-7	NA	TGTGCCAGCAGTACAACAGGGCGCCTGGGGGAGCAGTACTTC	CASSTTGRLGEQYF
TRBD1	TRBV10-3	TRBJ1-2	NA	TGTGCCATCAGTGAGTCTACAGGGGGCGCATCCCACTATGGCTACACCTTC	CAISESTGGASHYGYTF
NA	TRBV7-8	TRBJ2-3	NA	TGTGCCAGCAGCTTTTCTGGGACACCAGCCACAGATACGCAGTATTTT	CASSFSGTPATDTQYF
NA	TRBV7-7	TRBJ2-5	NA	TGTGCCAGCAGCTTAGGGGGAGTGGGCCAAGAGACCCAGTACTTC	CASSLGGVGQETQYF
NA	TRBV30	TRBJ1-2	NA	TGTGCCTGGAGTCGGACAGTGAACTATGGCTACACCTTC	CAWSRTVNYGYTF
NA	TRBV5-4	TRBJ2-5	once	TGTGCCAGCAGCTCCGCGGCAGGGGGGCTCCAAGAGACCCAGTACTTC	CASSSAAGGLQETQYF
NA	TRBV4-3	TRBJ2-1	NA	TGCGCCAGCAGCCAAGATGTCTCCAGCTCCTACAATGAGCAGTTCTTC	CASSQDVSSSYNEQFF